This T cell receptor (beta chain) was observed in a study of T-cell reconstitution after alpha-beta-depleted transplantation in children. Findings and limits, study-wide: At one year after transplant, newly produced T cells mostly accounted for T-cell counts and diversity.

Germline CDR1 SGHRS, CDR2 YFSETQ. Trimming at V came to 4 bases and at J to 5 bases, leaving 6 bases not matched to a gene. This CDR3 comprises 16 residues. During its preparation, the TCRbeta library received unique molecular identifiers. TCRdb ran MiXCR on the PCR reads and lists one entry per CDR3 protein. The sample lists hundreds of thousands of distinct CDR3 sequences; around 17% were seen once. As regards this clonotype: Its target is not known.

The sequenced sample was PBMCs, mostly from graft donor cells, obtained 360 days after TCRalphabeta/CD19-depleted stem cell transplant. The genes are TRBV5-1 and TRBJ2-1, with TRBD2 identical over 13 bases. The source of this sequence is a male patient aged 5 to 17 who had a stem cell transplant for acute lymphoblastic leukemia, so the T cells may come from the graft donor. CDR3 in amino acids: CASSGGLAGANNEQFF. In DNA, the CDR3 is TGCGCCAGCAGCGGTGGACTAGCGGGAGCAAACAATGAGCAGTTCTTC.